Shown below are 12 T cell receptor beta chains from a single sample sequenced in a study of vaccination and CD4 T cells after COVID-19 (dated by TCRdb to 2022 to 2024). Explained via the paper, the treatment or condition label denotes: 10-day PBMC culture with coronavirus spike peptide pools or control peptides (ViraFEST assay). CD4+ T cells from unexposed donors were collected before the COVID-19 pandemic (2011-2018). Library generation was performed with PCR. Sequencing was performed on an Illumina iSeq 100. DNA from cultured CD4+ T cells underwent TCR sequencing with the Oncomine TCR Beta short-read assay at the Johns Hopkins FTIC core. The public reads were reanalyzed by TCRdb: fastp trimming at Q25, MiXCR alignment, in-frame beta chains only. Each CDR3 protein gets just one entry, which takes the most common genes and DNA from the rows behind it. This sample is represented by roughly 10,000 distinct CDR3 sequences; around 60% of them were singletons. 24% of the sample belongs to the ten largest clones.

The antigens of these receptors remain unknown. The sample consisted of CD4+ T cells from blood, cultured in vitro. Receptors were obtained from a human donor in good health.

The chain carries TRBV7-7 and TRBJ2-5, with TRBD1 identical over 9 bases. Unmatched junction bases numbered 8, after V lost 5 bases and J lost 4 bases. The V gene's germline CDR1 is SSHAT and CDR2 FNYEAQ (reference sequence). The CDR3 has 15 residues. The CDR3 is CASSATDRGGETQYF. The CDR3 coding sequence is TGTGCCAGCAGCGCCACAGACAGGGGGGGAGAGACCCAGTACTTC. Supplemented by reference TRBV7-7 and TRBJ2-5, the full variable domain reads GAGVSQSPRYKVTKRGQDVTLRCDPISSHATLYWYQQALGQGPEFLTYFNYEAQPDKSGLPSDRFSAERPEGSISTLTIQRTEQRDSAMYRCASSATDRGGETQYFGPGTRLLVL.

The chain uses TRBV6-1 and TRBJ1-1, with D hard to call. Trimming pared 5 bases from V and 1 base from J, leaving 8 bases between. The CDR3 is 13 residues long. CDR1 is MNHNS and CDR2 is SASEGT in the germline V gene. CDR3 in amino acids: CASSLRANTEAFF. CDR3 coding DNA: TGTGCCAGCAGTCTCCGGGCGAACACTGAAGCTTTCTTT.

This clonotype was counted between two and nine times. The CDR3: CASSLKRTDTQYF. The CDR3 DNA sequence: TGTGCCAGCAGTTTAAAACGCACAGATACGCAGTATTTT. The chain links TRBV27 to TRBJ2-3, with D unresolved. Per the germline V gene, CDR1 is MNHEY and CDR2 is SMNVEV (reference sequence). The length of the CDR3 is 13 residues. V dropped 2 bases and J dropped 1 base, with 4 bases sitting between them.

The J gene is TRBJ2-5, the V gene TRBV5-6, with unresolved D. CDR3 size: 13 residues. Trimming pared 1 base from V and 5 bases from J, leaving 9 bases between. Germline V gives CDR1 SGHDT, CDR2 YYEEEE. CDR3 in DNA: TGTGCCAGCAGCTTGCCCGGGTCGGAGACCCAGTACTTC. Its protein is CASSLPGSETQYF.

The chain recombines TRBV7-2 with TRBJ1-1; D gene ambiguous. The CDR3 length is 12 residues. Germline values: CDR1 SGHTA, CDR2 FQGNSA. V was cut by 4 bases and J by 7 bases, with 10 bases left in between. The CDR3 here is CASSYNLGEAFF. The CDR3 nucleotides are TGTGCCAGCAGCTATAATCTGGGTGAAGCTTTCTTT. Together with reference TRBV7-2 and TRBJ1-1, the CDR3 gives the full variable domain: GAGVSQSPSNKVTEKGKDVELRCDPISGHTALYWYRQSLGQGLEFLIYFQGNSAPDKSGLPSDRFSAERTGGSVSTLTIQRTQQEDSAVYLCASSYNLGEAFFGQGTRLTVV.

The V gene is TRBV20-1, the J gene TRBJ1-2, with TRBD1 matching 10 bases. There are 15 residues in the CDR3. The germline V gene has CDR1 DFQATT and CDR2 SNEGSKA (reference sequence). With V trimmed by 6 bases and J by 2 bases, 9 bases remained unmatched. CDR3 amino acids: CSALATGGENYGYTF. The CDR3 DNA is TGCAGTGCGCTAGCGACAGGGGGCGAGAACTATGGCTACACCTTC.

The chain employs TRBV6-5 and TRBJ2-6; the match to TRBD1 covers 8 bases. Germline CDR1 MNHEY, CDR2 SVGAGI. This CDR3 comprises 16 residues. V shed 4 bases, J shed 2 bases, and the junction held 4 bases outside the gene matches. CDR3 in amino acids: CASSFGRGPGANVLTF. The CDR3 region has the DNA TGTGCCAGCAGTTTCGGCAGGGGGCCTGGGGCCAACGTCCTGACTTTC.

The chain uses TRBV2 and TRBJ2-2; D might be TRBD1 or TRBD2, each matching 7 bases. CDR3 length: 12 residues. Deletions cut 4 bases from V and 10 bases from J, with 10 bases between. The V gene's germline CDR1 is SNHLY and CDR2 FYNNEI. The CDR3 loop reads CASSAGGEELFF. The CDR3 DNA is TGTGCCAGCAGTGCAGGGGGGGAGGAGCTGTTTTTT.

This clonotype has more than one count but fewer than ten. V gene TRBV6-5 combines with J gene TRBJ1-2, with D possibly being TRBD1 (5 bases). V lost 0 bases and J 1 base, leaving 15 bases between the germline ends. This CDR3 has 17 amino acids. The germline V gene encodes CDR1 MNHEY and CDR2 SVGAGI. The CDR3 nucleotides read TGTGCCAGCAGTTACTCCCGGGGAACAGGCGGTAACTATGGCTACACCTTC. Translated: CASSYSRGTGGNYGYTF.

The CDR3 loop is CASSLQGSTGELFF. The CDR3 bases are TGTGCCAGCAGCTTACAAGGTTCCACCGGGGAGCTGTTTTTT. The chain carries TRBV7-9 and TRBJ2-2; D uncertain. Trimming cost V 2 bases and J 4 bases, with 8 bases left between them. Looked up from germline, CDR1 is SEHNR and CDR2 is FQNEAQ (reference sequence). This CDR3 comprises 14 residues.

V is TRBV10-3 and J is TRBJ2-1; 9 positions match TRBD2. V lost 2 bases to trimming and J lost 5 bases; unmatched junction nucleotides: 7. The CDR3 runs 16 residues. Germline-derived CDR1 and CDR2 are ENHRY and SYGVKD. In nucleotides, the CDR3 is TGTGCCATCAGTGAGGCTAGCGGGACGTTCAACAATGAGCAGTTCTTC. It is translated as CAISEASGTFNNEQFF.

CDR3 coding DNA: TGCAGTGCTGAGGGGACAGGGGGCTACTACGAGCAGTACTTC. Its translation is CSAEGTGGYYEQYF. This chain uses TRBV20-1 with TRBJ2-7, with TRBD1 identical over 12 bases. CDR1 and CDR2 (germline): DFQATT, SNEGSKA (reference sequence). V trimming: 5 bases; J trimming: 3 bases; junction bases outside the gene matches: 5. The CDR3 totals 14 residues.